This T cell receptor (beta chain) was sequenced in a study of blood T cell repertoires in COVID-19. The CDR3 is made up of 15 amino acids. Germline V gene lookup returns CDR1 MNHNY and CDR2 SVGAGI (reference sequence). Trimming removed 6 bases at V and 8 bases at J, with 17 bases between. In the study's own analysis: Amplified reference gene primers provided the basis for estimating nucleated cell counts. The data were produced by immunoSEQ multiplex PCR, yet TCRdb's version contains in-frame clones alone and is incomplete. V and J calls and clone size are as listed in that table; D and trimming were resolved from the DNA. The data contain some 100,000 clones, less than 90% of them singletons.

The chain uses TRBV6-6 and TRBJ1-6; D might be TRBD1 (6 bases). This TCR came from a man under 40 in a cohort sampled during active COVID-19. What was sequenced was peripheral blood. The CDR3 loop reads CASRYPGENYSPLHF. In DNA form, the CDR3 reads TGTGCCAGCAGATACCCAGGGGAGAATTATTCACCCCTCCACTTT.